One sample yielded the 17 T cell receptor beta chains listed below, sequenced in a study of T cell responses to AZD1222 COVID-19 vaccine (dated by TCRdb to about 2021). The label giving this sample's time point can be read as: about 28 days (+/-7) after the second vaccine dose. The library was built by means of the immunoSEQ multiplex PCR assay. This is the immuneACCESS table as TCRdb keeps it, with only in-frame sequences that have V and J called. A part of the clones is gone; compared with another copy, unresolved V genes explain less than half, and the rest is unexplained. This sample holds 140,000 to 150,000 clones; roughly nine tenths were observed only once. Together, the top ten hold around 3.8% of the sample. Sequenced here: peripheral blood, sampled 28 days after the second AZD1222 dose. Receptor source: an adult who received the AZD1222 COVID-19 vaccine.

The J gene is TRBJ2-3, the V gene TRBV6-6; D unresolved. CDR3 size: 14 residues. Per the germline V gene, CDR1 is MNHNY and CDR2 is SVGAGI (reference sequence). The V gene lost 7 bases and the J gene lost 3 bases, with 14 bases spanning the gap. CDR3 bases: TGTGCCAGCACCCTCCCGGTAGGGACAGATACGCAGTATTTT. Amino acids: CASTLPVGTDTQYF.

The V call is TRBV24-1, the J call TRBJ2-1; 7 bases align to TRBD1. The CDR3 is 16 amino acids. V was pared by 2 bases and J by 1 base, with 4 bases of the junction left unmatched. Germline V lookup: CDR1 KGHDR, CDR2 SFDVKD. In DNA, the CDR3 is TGTGCCACCAGTGATTCAACAGGGGTATCCTACAATGAGCAGTTCTTC. Its translation: CATSDSTGVSYNEQFF.

A word on this clone: Other DNA sequences in this sample translate to the same CDR3. The chain couples TRBV18 to TRBJ2-1; 7 positions agree with TRBD2. Germline-derived CDR1 and CDR2 are KGHSH and LQKENI. The CDR3 contains 15 residues. The J segment lost 0 bases and the V segment lost 3 bases, leaving 2 bases of the junction unmatched. CDR3 bases: TGTGCCAGCTCACCGGGAGGGAGCTCCTACAATGAGCAGTTCTTC. Translating it yields CASSPGGSSYNEQFF. The whole variable domain, remainder taken from reference TRBV18 and TRBJ2-1, is NAGVMQNPRHLVRRRGQEARLRCSPMKGHSHVYWYRQLPEEGLKFMVYLQKENIIDESGMPKERFSAEFPKEGPSILRIQQVVRGDSAAYFCASSPGGSSYNEQFFGPGTRLTVL.

V is TRBV5-1 and J is TRBJ1-2; 9 nucleotides match TRBD1. V trimming: 0 bases; J trimming: 8 bases; junction bases outside the gene matches: 20. CDR3 length equals 19 residues. The germline gives CDR1 SGHRS, CDR2 YFSETQ. For the CDR3, the DNA is TGCGCCAGCAGCTTGGTTTCAGGGGGACAGGGATACACTTCTGACGGCTACACCTTC. Protein sequence: CASSLVSGGQGYTSDGYTF.

This chain links TRBV24-1 with TRBJ2-5; TRBD2 aligns across 12 bases. J lost 1 base, V lost 2 bases, and 1 base had no gene match. CDR1 KGHDR and CDR2 SFDVKD come from the germline V gene. The CDR3 is 16 residues long. The CDR3 is CATSDSTSGGQETQYF. CDR3 in DNA: TGTGCCACCAGTGATTCGACTAGCGGGGGCCAAGAGACCCAGTACTTC.

This rearrangement joins TRBV5-1 to TRBJ1-5; maybe TRBD1 (6 bases). CDR1 SGHRS and CDR2 YFSETQ come from the germline V gene. V lost 3 bases, J lost 3 bases, and 10 bases lay in between. This CDR3 is 14 amino acids long. CDR3 DNA: TGCGCCAGCAGCTCTGGACAGATCAATCAGCCCCAGCATTTT. Its translation: CASSSGQINQPQHF.

The rearrangement joins TRBV30 to TRBJ2-7; D ambiguous. V was clipped by 1 base and J by 6 bases, with 10 bases between them. This CDR3 has 12 residues. Germline CDR1 reads GTSNPN; CDR2 reads SVGIG (reference sequence). The CDR3 coding sequence is TGTGCCTGGAGTGCAATGCCTGGCGAGCAGTACTTC. It yields the protein CAWSAMPGEQYF. The complete variable domain, with remaining parts taken from reference TRBV30 and TRBJ2-7, reads SQTIHQWPATLVQPVGSPLSLECTVEGTSNPNLYWYRQAAGRGLQLLFYSVGIGQISSEVPQNLSASRPQDRQFILSSKKLLLSDSGFYLCAWSAMPGEQYFGPGTRLTVT.

The chain is built from TRBV23-1 and TRBJ2-1, with 7 positions matching TRBD2. TRBV23-1 falls under the ORF class, with uncertain function. The CDR3 consists of 18 residues. V gave up 1 base and J gave up 3 bases; unmatched junction bases: 12. CDR3 in amino acids: CASSQWSQPGTNYNEQFF. The CDR3 DNA is TGCGCCAGCAGTCAATGGTCCCAACCGGGGACTAACTACAATGAGCAGTTCTTC.

The genes are TRBV25-1 and TRBJ2-1; a weak D match, TRBD2 (5 bases). The CDR3 is 14 residues long. V lost 3 bases and J lost 3, with 9 bases in between. The V gene's germline CDR1 is MGHDK and CDR2 SYGVNS. The CDR3 DNA sequence: TGTGCCAGCAGTGATCCGGGAAACTACAATGAGCAGTTCTTC. Translation: CASSDPGNYNEQFF.

The V gene is TRBV4-1, the J gene TRBJ2-7, with a possible D match to TRBD1 (5 bases). Looked up from germline, CDR1 is MGHRA and CDR2 is YSYEKL. Trimming shortened V by 1 base and J by 6 bases, and 19 bases separated the two germline ends. CDR3 size: 16 residues. For the CDR3, the DNA is TGCGCCAGCAGCCAAGTGGACATGGGGTTCGTGGGCGAGCAGTACTTC. It encodes CASSQVDMGFVGEQYF.

This rearrangement joins TRBV3-1 (or the pseudogene TRBV3-2) to TRBJ2-1; D might be TRBD2 (6 bases). The CDR3 loop spans 15 amino acids. The germline V gene encodes CDR1 LGHDT and CDR2 YNNKEL (reference sequence). V was shortened by 3 bases and J by 5 bases, with 14 bases between the two germline ends. The CDR3 nucleotides are TGTGCCAGCAGCCACGGAGGGGCAAGAAACAATGAGCAGTTCTTC. Translation gives CASSHGGARNNEQFF.

The gene calls are TRBV2 and TRBJ1-1, with 7 positions matching TRBD1. In germline, CDR1 is SNHLY, CDR2 FYNNEI. The CDR3 consists of 14 residues. J was trimmed by 4 bases and V by 5 bases; bases with no gene match: 7. In DNA form, the CDR3 reads TGTGCCAGCAGTCTGACAGGGATTACCACTGAAGCTTTCTTT. As protein: CASSLTGITTEAFF.

This clone was found a few times. This sequence joins TRBV18 and TRBJ2-1, with 13 bases aligning to TRBD2. This CDR3 is 20 amino acids long. Germline V lookup: CDR1 KGHSH, CDR2 LQKENI. The J segment lost 0 bases and the V segment lost 1 base, leaving 9 bases of the junction unmatched. In nucleotides, the CDR3 is TGTGCCAGCTCACCACTCCCAGGGACTAGCGGGGATAGCTCCTACAATGAGCAGTTCTTC. Translation gives CASSPLPGTSGDSSYNEQFF.

This sequence joins TRBV30 and TRBJ1-6, with a weak D call TRBD1 (5 bases). Germline V gene lookup returns CDR1 GTSNPN and CDR2 SVGIG (reference sequence). CDR3 length: 17 amino acids. The V end lost 0 bases, the J end lost 11 bases, and 23 bases lay between the germline ends. The DNA of the CDR3 is TGTGCCTGGAGTGTACGATTCGGGGCAGGTCTGAGGACACCCCTCCACTTT. Amino acid sequence: CAWSVRFGAGLRTPLHF.

The chain couples TRBV3-1 (or the pseudogene TRBV3-2) to TRBJ2-3; D gene uncertain. CDR1 and CDR2 from the germline V gene are LGHDT and YNNKEL (reference sequence). The CDR3 runs 14 residues. V lost 1 base and J 6 bases, leaving 11 bases between the germline ends. The CDR3: CASSQVAGGDTQYF. The CDR3 DNA reads as TGTGCCAGCAGCCAAGTCGCCGGTGGGGATACGCAGTATTTT.

The chain carries TRBV18 and TRBJ1-5; D is uncertain. Trimming took 3 bases from V and 7 from J, leaving 13 bases between them. CDR1 is KGHSH, CDR2 LQKENI, per germline. The CDR3 runs to 14 residues. The CDR3: CASSPERIWQPQHF. DNA for the CDR3: TGTGCCAGCTCACCGGAAAGGATCTGGCAGCCCCAGCATTTT. The whole variable domain, filled in from reference TRBV18 and TRBJ1-5, reads NAGVMQNPRHLVRRRGQEARLRCSPMKGHSHVYWYRQLPEEGLKFMVYLQKENIIDESGMPKERFSAEFPKEGPSILRIQQVVRGDSAAYFCASSPERIWQPQHFGDGTRLSIL.

The chain recombines TRBV19 with TRBJ1-6; D is unclear. Trimming shortened V by 10 bases and J by 4 bases, and 11 bases separated the two germline ends. The CDR3 covers 13 residues. Germline assignment: CDR1 LNHDA and CDR2 SQIVND (reference sequence). DNA of the CDR3: TGTGCCACCCGGACGGTATATAATTCACCCCTCCACTTT. Translated: CATRTVYNSPLHF.